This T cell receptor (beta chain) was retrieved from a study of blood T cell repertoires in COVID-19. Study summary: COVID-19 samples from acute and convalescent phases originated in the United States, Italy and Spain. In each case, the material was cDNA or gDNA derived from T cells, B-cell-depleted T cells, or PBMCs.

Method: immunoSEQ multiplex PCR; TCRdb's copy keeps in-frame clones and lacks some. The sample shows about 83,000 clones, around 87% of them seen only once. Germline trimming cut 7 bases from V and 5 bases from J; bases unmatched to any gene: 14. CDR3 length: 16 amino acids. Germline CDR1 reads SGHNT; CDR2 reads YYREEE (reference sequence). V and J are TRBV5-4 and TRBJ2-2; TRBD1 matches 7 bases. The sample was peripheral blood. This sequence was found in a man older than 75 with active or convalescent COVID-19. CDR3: CASGPGTERSTGELFF. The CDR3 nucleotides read TGTGCCAGCGGCCCCGGGACAGAGAGGAGTACCGGGGAGCTGTTTTTT.